This T cell receptor (beta chain) is from a study of PD-1 blockade in classical Hodgkin lymphoma. Time point specified: cycle 4 day 1 (C4D1), after about 6 weeks of nivolumab. Each of the patients experienced relapse following autologous stem cell transplantation, and their brentuximab vedotin exposure differed. This table comes from immunoSEQ multiplex PCR, and its TCRdb copy is limited to in-frame clones, with some not included. The sample contains over 70,000 clones, 90% of which appear only once. The specimen comprised peripheral blood mononuclear cells (PBMCs), sampled before the fourth cycle of nivolumab. This sequence originates from a human donor with classical Hodgkin lymphoma.

The CDR3 here is CACWTLEETQYF. CDR3 in DNA: TGTGCCTGTTGGACATTGGAAGAGACCCAGTACTTC. The rearrangement uses TRBV30 and TRBJ2-5; D perhaps matches TRBD1 (5 bases). The CDR3 consists of 12 residues. Deletions cut 6 bases from V and 3 bases from J, with 11 bases between. Germline CDR1 reads GTSNPN; CDR2 reads SVGIG (reference sequence).